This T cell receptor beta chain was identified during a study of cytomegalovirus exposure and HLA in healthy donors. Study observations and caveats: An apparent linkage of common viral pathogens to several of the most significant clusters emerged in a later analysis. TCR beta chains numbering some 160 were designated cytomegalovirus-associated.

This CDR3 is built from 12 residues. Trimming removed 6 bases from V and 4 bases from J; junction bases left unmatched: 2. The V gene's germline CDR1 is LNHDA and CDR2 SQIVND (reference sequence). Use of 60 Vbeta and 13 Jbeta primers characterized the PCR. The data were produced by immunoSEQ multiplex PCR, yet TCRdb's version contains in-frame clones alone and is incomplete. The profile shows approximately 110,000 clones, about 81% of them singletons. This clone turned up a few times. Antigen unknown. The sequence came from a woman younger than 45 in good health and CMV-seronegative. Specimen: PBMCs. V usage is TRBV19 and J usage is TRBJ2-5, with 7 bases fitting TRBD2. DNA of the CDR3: TGTGCCAGTAGGTTAGCGGGAGAGACCCAGTACTTC. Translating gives CASRLAGETQYF.